What follows describes a single TCR beta chain. Its antigen remains unknown. Healthy adults negative for HIV, lacking recent acute infections or vaccinations, served as donors. Only Caucasian adults living in Nashville, Tennessee served as donors. Measured with immunoSEQ multiplex PCR; TCRdb has only the in-frame clones, and not every one. The sample records about 2.5 million clones, 85% to 95% being singletons. This sample stems from a study of shared clonotypes between healthy human individuals. Study outcomes and limitations: Estimated clonotype richness was generally higher in naive than memory subsets.

The material sequenced was naive CD4+ T cells from PBMCs. Subset meaning: CD45RA+ positively selected. The sequence was collected from a man between 18 and 29 years old in good health. Some clones in this sample may be carry-over from other donors' samples.

The CDR3 DNA sequence: TGCGCCAGCCGGGTAGAGGGGCCGAACACTGAAGCTTTCTTT. This gives the protein CASRVEGPNTEAFF. The genes are TRBV5-1 and TRBJ1-1, with D possibly TRBD1 on 5 matching bases. Trimming took 7 bases from V and 1 from J, leaving 14 bases between them. The CDR3 spans 14 residues. Germline V lookup: CDR1 SGHRS, CDR2 YFSETQ.